A selection of T cell receptor beta chains follows, all from one sample in a study of cytomegalovirus exposure and HLA in healthy donors. TCRdb keeps only in-frame clones here, not all; method: immunoSEQ multiplex PCR. The data show 150,000 to 200,000 clones, 70% to 90% seen once. The sample was PBMCs. The receptor source for this set is a man younger than 35 in good health and CMV-seronegative. CDR3s include the opening cysteine and the closing phenylalanine or tryptophan. A D gene is named only where the DNA matches it firmly. Clone size is given for some rows only: seen once, a few or many times, or a class if the clone is expanded.

v_call,d_call,clone_size,j_call,cdr3_nt,cdr3_aa
TRBV2,TRBD1,-,TRBJ1-2,TGTGCCAGCAGCTACAGGGGGGACTATGGCTACACCTTC,CASSYRGDYGYTF
TRBV10-3,TRBD1,-,TRBJ2-2,TGTGCCATCACCGGACCGGGACAGGGGGCAGCGCGGACCGGGGAGCTGTTTTTT,CAITGPGQGAARTGELFF
TRBV27,-,-,TRBJ2-4,TGTGCCATCCAAAACCTAGCGCTAGCCAAAAACATTCAGTACTTC,CAIQNLALAKNIQYF
TRBV6-5,-,-,TRBJ1-4,TGTGCCAGCAGTAAAACGCAGGGGTATAATGAAAAACTGTTTTTT,CASSKTQGYNEKLFF
TRBV2,TRBD2,once,TRBJ2-3,TGTGCCAGCAGTGAAGGGACTAGCGGAAGCACAGATACGCAGTATTTT,CASSEGTSGSTDTQYF
TRBV14,TRBD1,-,TRBJ1-4,TGTGCCAGCAGCCACCTCCGGGACAGGAATGAAAAACTGTTTTTT,CASSHLRDRNEKLFF
TRBV10-1,TRBD2,few,TRBJ2-7,TGCGCCAGCTCGGCTAGCGGGAGCATCGAGCAGTACTTC,CASSASGSIEQYF
TRBV10-2,-,-,TRBJ1-5,TGCGCCAGCAGTGATCGGGCAGGGAATCAGCCCCAGCATTTT,CASSDRAGNQPQHF
TRBV5-8,-,once,TRBJ2-1,TGTGCCAGCAGCTTGAGAGGTTACGAGCAGTTCTTC,CASSLRGYEQFF
TRBV7-9,-,-,TRBJ1-4,TGTGCCAGCAGCGGGACAGAAAAACTGTTTTTT,CASSGTEKLFF
TRBV28,-,-,TRBJ1-5,TGTGCCAGCAGTTCCCCGCTCCAACAGGGAGAGGCGTATCAGCCCCAGCATTTT,CASSSPLQQGEAYQPQHF
TRBV6-4,-,-,TRBJ1-6,TGTGCCAGCAGCCAGCGCTATAATTCACCCCTCCACTTT,CASSQRYNSPLHF
TRBV15,-,-,TRBJ1-5,TGTGCCACCAGCAGCCTACGGGGAGGCAATCAGCCCCAGCATTTT,CATSSLRGGNQPQHF
TRBV28,TRBD1,-,TRBJ2-7,TGTGCCAGCACCAAGACAGGGTCCCACGAGCAGTACTTC,CASTKTGSHEQYF
TRBV11-2,-,-,TRBJ1-1,TGTGCCAGCAACCTCCGGGGAGCTCGTGAAGCTTTCTTT,CASNLRGAREAFF
TRBV11-3,TRBD1,-,TRBJ1-1,TGTGCCAGCAGCCCACGACAGGGTGGCACTGAAGCTTTCTTT,CASSPRQGGTEAFF
TRBV4-2,TRBD2,-,TRBJ2-5,TGTGCCAGCAGTTACGGACTAGCGGGAGGGCCGAAGGAGACCCAGTACTTC,CASSYGLAGGPKETQYF
TRBV7-2,TRBD2,-,TRBJ2-7,TGTGCCAGCAGCCCGCACCACCGACTAGCGAGCGAGCAGTACTTC,CASSPHHRLASEQYF
TRBV4-1,-,-,TRBJ1-3,TGCGCCAGCAGCCACGGTCTGTTACGGGGCTCTGGAAACACCATATATTTT,CASSHGLLRGSGNTIYF